What follows are 10 T cell receptor beta chains derived from one specimen sequenced in a study of OX40 agonist ivuxolimab in advanced cancers. Profiled with immunoSEQ multiplex PCR; TCRdb holds only in-frame clones, not every one. The sample has about 83,000 clones; about 88% are singletons. Material: CD4+ or CD8+ T cells sorted from blood, obtained in a trial of the OX40 agonist ivuxolimab. All receptors come from an adult with an advanced solid tumor such as melanoma, head and neck, liver or kidney cancer.

This clone appeared a single time. DNA for the CDR3: TGTGCCAGCAGCTTGGTAGGGACTAATGAGCAGTTCTTC. It codes for CASSLVGTNEQFF. The gene calls are TRBV5-8 and TRBJ2-1; D is possibly TRBD2 (6 bases). The germline CDR1 and CDR2 sequences are SGHTS and YDEGEE. The V end was cut by 0 bases, the J end by 7 bases, with 8 bases between. CDR3 size: 13 residues.

Only a few counts were recorded for this clone. The chain combines TRBV5-1 with TRBJ1-1; D call uncertain. The CDR3 has 14 residues. Trimming removed 0 bases from V and 7 bases from J, with 13 bases in between. Germline V gene lookup returns CDR1 SGHRS and CDR2 YFSETQ. CDR3 nucleotide sequence: TGCGCCAGCAGCTTGGTGGTACAGCCTTATGAAGCTTTCTTT. Its protein product is CASSLVVQPYEAFF.

V gene TRBV27 combines with J gene TRBJ2-1, with a tentative D call TRBD2 (5 bases). Germline V CDR1 and CDR2: MNHEY, SMNVEV (reference sequence). V was clipped by 4 bases and J by 4 bases, with 17 bases between them. There are 16 residues in the CDR3. Here the CDR3 DNA reads TGTGCCAGCAGTTCCCTAGCTATGGGTATATACAATGAGCAGTTCTTC. Translated, it gives CASSSLAMGIYNEQFF.

A single count supports this clone. CDR3: CASSVQGAGNTIYF. CDR3 coding DNA: TGTGCCAGCAGCGTCCAGGGGGCTGGAAACACCATATATTTT. The chain links TRBV7-9 to TRBJ1-3, with 7 bases matching TRBD1. V lost 5 bases to trimming and J lost 2 bases; unmatched junction nucleotides: 3. There are 14 residues in the CDR3. Germline lookup yields CDR1 SEHNR and CDR2 FQNEAQ (reference sequence).

This chain connects TRBV6-5 to TRBJ2-4, with D uncertain. Trimming took 4 bases from V and 9 from J, leaving 7 bases between them. The CDR3 extends over 11 amino acids. Looked up from germline, CDR1 is MNHEY and CDR2 is SVGAGI. The DNA for the CDR3 is TGTGCCAGCAGTTCTTTTGGCATTCAGTACTTC. Its protein product is CASSSFGIQYF.

The rearrangement links TRBV19 to TRBJ1-4; no clear D gene. CDR1 is LNHDA, CDR2 SQIVND, per germline (reference sequence). The CDR3 loop spans 15 amino acids. The germline V and J ends were trimmed by 7 bases and 2 bases, with 14 bases remaining between them. The CDR3: CASNDVGSTNEKLFF. Here the CDR3 DNA reads TGTGCCAGTAATGATGTGGGATCTACTAATGAAAAACTGTTTTTT.

This chain joins TRBV19 and TRBJ1-3, with D perhaps matching TRBD1 (5 bases). Trimming took 4 bases from V and 8 from J, leaving 18 bases between them. This CDR3 comprises 15 residues. CDR1 is LNHDA and CDR2 is SQIVND in the germline V gene (reference sequence). The CDR3 is CASSKGSAGRDTIYF. The CDR3 nucleotides read TGTGCCAGTAGTAAGGGTTCGGCAGGGAGGGACACCATATATTTT.

The J gene is TRBJ1-4, the V gene TRBV25-1; D not resolved. Trimming stripped 0 bases from V and 6 bases from J, with 8 bases between. The CDR3 has 14 amino acids. Germline lookup yields CDR1 MGHDK and CDR2 SYGVNS. CDR3 DNA sequence: TGTGCCAGCAGTGAATACCGGGGAGATGAAAAACTGTTTTTT. Its protein product is CASSEYRGDEKLFF.

The chain uses TRBV19 and TRBJ1-2; no clear D gene. Germline loops: CDR1 LNHDA, CDR2 SQIVND (reference sequence). The V end lost 5 bases, the J end lost 2 bases, and 12 bases lay between the germline ends. This CDR3 comprises 14 residues. The CDR3 spells CASSPRRTNYGYTF. The CDR3 bases are TGTGCCAGTAGTCCCCGTCGGACCAACTATGGCTACACCTTC.

This chain uses TRBV11-3 with TRBJ1-1; 7 positions match TRBD1. The CDR3 has 14 amino acids. The germline CDR1 and CDR2 sequences are SGHNT and YENEEA. V lost 5 bases, J lost 0 bases, and 3 bases stayed unmatched. The CDR3 spells CASSPGGVNTEAFF. In nucleotides, the CDR3 is TGTGCCAGCAGCCCAGGGGGTGTGAACACTGAAGCTTTCTTT.